The clone carrying this TCR beta chain was counted between two and nine times. V lost 8 bases, J lost 6 bases, and 13 bases lay in between. The CDR3 has 12 residues. These data come from a study of blood T cell repertoires in COVID-19. Study overall: Collection of acute and convalescent COVID-19 samples took place in the United States, Italy and Spain.

Authors' data handling: Scientists estimated how many nucleated cells there were by amplifying reference gene primers. The table came from immunoSEQ multiplex PCR; TCRdb's copy has only in-frame clones and leaves some out. That table gives V, J and clone size, and the DNA gave D and trimming. This sample has 130,000 or so clones, with approximately 84% found just once. The V and J genes are TRBV12-3 or TRBV12-4 and TRBJ1-2; D not certain. The sample taken for sequencing was peripheral blood. This sequence originates from a woman aged 55-70 years with acute or convalescent COVID-19. For the CDR3, the DNA is TGTGCCAGCTCTCCCGGGGTCCATGGCTACACCTTC. It specifies CASSPGVHGYTF.